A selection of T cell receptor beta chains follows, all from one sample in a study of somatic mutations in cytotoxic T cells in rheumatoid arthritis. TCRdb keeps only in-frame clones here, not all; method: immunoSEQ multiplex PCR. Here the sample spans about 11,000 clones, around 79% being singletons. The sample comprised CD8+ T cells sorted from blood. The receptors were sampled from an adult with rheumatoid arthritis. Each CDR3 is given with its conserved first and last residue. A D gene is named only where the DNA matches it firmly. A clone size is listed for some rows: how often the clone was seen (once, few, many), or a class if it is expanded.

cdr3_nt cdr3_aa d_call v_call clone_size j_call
TGTGCCAGCAGCTTAGGCCCTGATACGCAGTATTTT CASSLGPDTQYF NA TRBV13 NA TRBJ2-3
TGTGCCAGCTCACCCCCCCCACTAGCGGGAGAAGAGACCCAGTACTTC CASSPPPLAGEETQYF TRBD2 TRBV18 NA TRBJ2-5
TGTGCCAGCAGCTTCCGCTGGGACAGCCACTATGGCTACACCTTC CASSFRWDSHYGYTF TRBD1 TRBV13 NA TRBJ1-2
TGTGCCAGCAGCAATCCCCAGGGGTTCGGCACTGAAGCTTTCTTT CASSNPQGFGTEAFF NA TRBV11-1 medium-sized TRBJ1-1
TGTGCCAGCAGCGTAGAGGGGGCGGAGTATGAGCAGTTCTTC CASSVEGAEYEQFF TRBD1 TRBV9 NA TRBJ2-1
TGTGCCAGCAGTTGGGACAGGAGCTATGGCTACACCTTC CASSWDRSYGYTF TRBD1 TRBV27 NA TRBJ1-2
TGCGCCAGCAGCTACGGGACAGGGGGCATAAGCGAGCAGTACTTC CASSYGTGGISEQYF TRBD1 TRBV4-3 once TRBJ2-7
TGTGCCAGCAGCCCGCTGGGCTCTGGAAACACCATATATTTT CASSPLGSGNTIYF NA TRBV6-1 NA TRBJ1-3
TGTGCCAGCAGTGGACAGCCTAATTCACCCCTCCACTTT CASSGQPNSPLHF NA TRBV6-6 NA TRBJ1-6
TGCGCCAGCAGCCAAGAAACTAGCGGGAGGCTTCCCTCCACAGATACGCAGTATTTT CASSQETSGRLPSTDTQYF TRBD2 TRBV4-1 once TRBJ2-3
TGTGCCAGCAGTTCTCGGACAGGGAAAGAGACCCAGTACTTC CASSSRTGKETQYF TRBD1 TRBV27 NA TRBJ2-5
TGTGCCAGCAGCTTAGGAGGGCTAGCTGGCGTGGAGGAGCAGTACTTC CASSLGGLAGVEEQYF NA TRBV11-3 NA TRBJ2-7
TGTGCCAGCTTCGGACAGGAACCCTTGTCTAACTATGGCTACACCTTC CASFGQEPLSNYGYTF TRBD1 TRBV2 NA TRBJ1-2
TGTGCCAGCAGCCTGGGGCGGGGGCAGCCCCAGCATTTT CASSLGRGQPQHF NA TRBV14 NA TRBJ1-5
TGCGCCAGCAGCCACGGTAGGGGTCAGGGTGAGCAGTACTTC CASSHGRGQGEQYF NA TRBV4-1 few TRBJ2-7
TGTGCCAGCAGCGTAGCGGGACAGGGTGGCGCCAACGTCCTGACTTTC CASSVAGQGGANVLTF TRBD1 TRBV9 NA TRBJ2-6
TGCGCCAGCAGCCAAGATCCAGATCTCACAGATACGCAGTATTTT CASSQDPDLTDTQYF NA TRBV4-3 once TRBJ2-3
TGTGCCAGCTCACCCCAACTTCGGGGAACAACTAATGAAAAACTGTTTTTT CASSPQLRGTTNEKLFF NA TRBV18 NA TRBJ1-4
TGTGCCAGCAGCTTAGATCTGACTAGCGGGAGACCCTACGAGCAGTACTTC CASSLDLTSGRPYEQYF TRBD2 TRBV11-2 NA TRBJ2-7
TGTGCCAGCAGTGTAGGGGGCCCTGAAGCTTTCTTT CASSVGGPEAFF TRBD1 TRBV28 NA TRBJ1-1
TGTGCCAGTAGTGGTCACCTGACAACATTCCTCGGGAACACTGAAGCTTTCTTT CASSGHLTTFLGNTEAFF NA TRBV19 NA TRBJ1-1
TGTGCCAGCAGCTACGGACTCAACACCGGGGAGCTGTTTTTT CASSYGLNTGELFF NA TRBV11-2 NA TRBJ2-2
TGTGCCAGCAGTTTATACTCTAGCGACAGCTTTGGGCGCTACACCTTC CASSLYSSDSFGRYTF NA TRBV28 NA TRBJ1-2
TGTGCCAGCAGTCCCCCGGGGGAACCTAGCTCCTACGAGCAGTACTTC CASSPPGEPSSYEQYF NA TRBV7-9 NA TRBJ2-7
TGTGCCAGCAGACCTACTAGCGGGAGTTTCACCGGGGAGCTGTTTTTT CASRPTSGSFTGELFF TRBD2 TRBV2 NA TRBJ2-2
TGTGCCAGTAGTATAGGGCCTCTCTACGAGCAGTACTTC CASSIGPLYEQYF NA TRBV19 NA TRBJ2-7
TGCGCCAGCAGCCAAGCGGGACTAGCGGTCACAGATACGCAGTATTTT CASSQAGLAVTDTQYF TRBD2 TRBV4-1 NA TRBJ2-3
TGTGCCAGCAGCTCCGTGGGCTACACCTTC CASSSVGYTF NA TRBV7-9 NA TRBJ1-2
TGTGCCTGGACTCCTCGGGACACTGAAGCTTTCTTT CAWTPRDTEAFF NA TRBV30 few TRBJ1-1
TGTGCCAGCAGTTTCCCGGGACAGACAACGTCGACGCCTGAAGCTTTCTTT CASSFPGQTTSTPEAFF TRBD1 TRBV28 NA TRBJ1-1
TGTGCCAGCAGTGCCGGGACCTCGAACACCGGGGAGCTGTTTTTT CASSAGTSNTGELFF NA TRBV6-5 NA TRBJ2-2
TGTGCCAGCACCGAAAGGAGGGATAGCACAGATACGCAGTATTTT CASTERRDSTDTQYF NA TRBV2 NA TRBJ2-3
TGTGCCAGCAGCGTTCCCAGCGGGAGTGGCACCGGGGAGCTGTTTTTT CASSVPSGSGTGELFF TRBD2 TRBV9 NA TRBJ2-2
TGCGCCAGCAGCCCACAGGGCTTTCAAAAGGATACGCAGTATTTT CASSPQGFQKDTQYF NA TRBV5-1 NA TRBJ2-3
TGTGCCAGCAGCCAAGATTGGGCTAGCGGGGGATCAGATACGCAGTATTTT CASSQDWASGGSDTQYF TRBD2 TRBV4-2 NA TRBJ2-3
TGTGCCAGCAGCTTAGCAGGGGTTCCCTACAATGAGCAGTTCTTC CASSLAGVPYNEQFF NA TRBV7-9 NA TRBJ2-1
TGTGCCAGCAGTGAAGTAGAGGACAGGGTTACAACTAATGAAAAACTGTTTTTT CASSEVEDRVTTNEKLFF TRBD1 TRBV2 NA TRBJ1-4
TGTGCCAGCAGCCCTACAGGGGGCCTGGCCACCGGGGAGCTGTTTTTT CASSPTGGLATGELFF TRBD1 TRBV7-9 once TRBJ2-2
TGTGCCAGCAGCGTAGATATTAGCGGCTTCTTGGATACGCAGTATTTT CASSVDISGFLDTQYF NA TRBV9 NA TRBJ2-3
TGTGCCAGCAGCGCTGCTAGCGGGGTTTACGAGCAGTACTTC CASSAASGVYEQYF TRBD2 TRBV7-8 NA TRBJ2-7
TGTGCCAGCTCACCAGACACCCGGGGGACTATATACGAGCAGTACTTC CASSPDTRGTIYEQYF TRBD2 TRBV18 NA TRBJ2-7
TGCAGCGTTTTCAGGGGCGATGGTGGCTACACCTTC CSVFRGDGGYTF NA TRBV29-1 NA TRBJ1-2